The 5 T cell receptor beta chains below were found in one sample sequenced in a study of blood T cell repertoires in COVID-19. The method was immunoSEQ multiplex PCR; TCRdb's version includes in-frame clones alone and lacks a portion of them. Counted here are just over 300,000 clones, 80% to 90% occurring once; the ten biggest clones make up roughly 2.3%. The specimen sequenced was PBMCs or T cells enriched from blood (not recorded which). These receptors all stem from a man younger than 45 who had recovered from COVID-19.

This chain uses TRBV25-1 with TRBJ2-3; the match to TRBD1 covers 8 bases. With V trimmed by 5 bases and J by 4 bases, 11 bases remained unmatched. The CDR3 is 16 amino acids. Germline V gene lookup returns CDR1 MGHDK and CDR2 SYGVNS. CDR3 sequence (DNA): TGTGCCAGCAGTAGATCCGGGACAGGTACATCAGATACGCAGTATTTT. It is translated as CASSRSGTGTSDTQYF.

As DNA, the CDR3 is TGTGCCAGCAGCCCTGAAGGGGTCGAGCAGTACTTC. It is translated as CASSPEGVEQYF. The chain carries TRBV5-8 and TRBJ2-7, with a tentative D call TRBD1 (5 bases). The CDR3 is 12 amino acids. V was cut by 4 bases and J by 6 bases, with 11 bases left in between. Germline V gene lookup returns CDR1 SGHTS and CDR2 YDEGEE.

V is TRBV5-1 and J is TRBJ2-3; 13 positions agree with TRBD2. The CDR3 contains 16 residues. With 6 bases clipped from V and 2 bases from J, the junction kept 6 bases outside the gene matches. From germline, CDR1 is SGHRS and CDR2 YFSETQ. The CDR3 loop is CASTVGTSGATDTQYF. DNA for the CDR3: TGCGCCAGCACAGTAGGGACTAGCGGGGCCACAGATACGCAGTATTTT.

This chain joins TRBV6-5 and TRBJ1-3; 7 positions match TRBD1. Germline CDR1 and CDR2: MNHEY and SVGAGI. CDR3 length: 14 residues. J was trimmed by 2 bases and V by 6 bases; bases with no gene match: 4. DNA of the CDR3: TGTGCCAGCAGCCGGGACAGCGCTGGAAACACCATATATTTT. Its protein product is CASSRDSAGNTIYF.

The chain uses TRBV11-3 and TRBJ2-3, with 10 bases matching TRBD1. V lost 1 base and J lost 7; bases outside the gene matches: 8. Germline V gives CDR1 SGHNT, CDR2 YENEEA. The CDR3 is 16 residues long. The CDR3: CASSLASGTGDYTQYF. DNA of the CDR3: TGTGCCAGCAGCTTAGCCTCCGGGACAGGGGATTATACGCAGTATTTT. The variable domain in full, completed from reference TRBV11-3 and TRBJ2-3, reads EAGVVQSPRYKIIEKKQPVAFWCNPISGHNTLYWYLQNLGQGPELLIRYENEEAVDDSQLPKDRFSAERLKGVDSTLKIQPAELGDSAVYLCASSLASGTGDYTQYFGPGTRLTVL.